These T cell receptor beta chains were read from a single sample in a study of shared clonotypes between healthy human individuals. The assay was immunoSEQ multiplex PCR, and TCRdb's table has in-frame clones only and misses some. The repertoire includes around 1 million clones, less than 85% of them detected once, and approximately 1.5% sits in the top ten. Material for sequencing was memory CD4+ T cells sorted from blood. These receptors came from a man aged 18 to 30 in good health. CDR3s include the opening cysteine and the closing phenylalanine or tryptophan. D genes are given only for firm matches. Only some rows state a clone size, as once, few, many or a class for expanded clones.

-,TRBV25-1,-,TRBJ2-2,CASSVGHPNTGELFF,TGTGCCAGCAGTGTAGGGCACCCGAACACCGGGGAGCTGTTTTTT
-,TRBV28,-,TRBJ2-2,CASSLTGELFF,TGTGCCAGCAGTTTAACCGGGGAGCTGTTTTTT
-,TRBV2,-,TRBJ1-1,CASSEALGNTEAFF,TGTGCCAGCAGTGAAGCGCTTGGGAACACTGAAGCTTTCTTT
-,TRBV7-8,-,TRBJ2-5,CASSLGEWETQYF,TGTGCCAGCAGCTTAGGGGAATGGGAGACCCAGTACTTC
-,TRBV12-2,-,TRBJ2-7,CASRLALSPGSGAYEQYF,TGTGCAAGTCGCTTAGCCCTCAGTCCAGGGTCGGGAGCCTACGAGCAGTACTTC
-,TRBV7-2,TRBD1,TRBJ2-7,CASSADRGEQYF,TGTGCCAGCAGCGCCGACAGGGGCGAGCAGTACTTC
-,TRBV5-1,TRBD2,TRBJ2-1,CASSFTLAGGPGNEQFF,TGCGCCAGCAGCTTTACCCTAGCGGGAGGGCCGGGAAATGAGCAGTTCTTC
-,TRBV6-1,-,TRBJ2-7,CASRRGYEQYF,TGTGCCAGCAGGCGGGGTTACGAGCAGTACTTC
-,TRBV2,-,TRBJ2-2,CASRGWGTGELFF,TGTGCCAGCAGGGGCTGGGGCACCGGGGAGCTGTTTTTT
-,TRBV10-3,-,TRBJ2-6,CAISEDSPSGANVLTF,TGTGCCATCAGTGAGGACAGCCCCTCTGGGGCCAACGTCCTGACTTTC
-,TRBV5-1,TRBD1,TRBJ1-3,CASSSGQGGGNTIYF,TGCGCCAGCAGCTCCGGACAGGGAGGAGGAAACACCATATATTTT
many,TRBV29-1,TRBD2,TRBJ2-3,CSVERGSGGPEAQYF,TGCAGCGTTGAAAGGGGTAGCGGGGGGCCTGAGGCGCAGTATTTT
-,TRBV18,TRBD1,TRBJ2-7,CASSLGQGRVPYEQYF,TGTGCCAGCTCACTAGGACAGGGGCGCGTCCCCTACGAGCAGTACTTC
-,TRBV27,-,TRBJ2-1,CASSSRTRIGIAIYNEQFF,TGTGCCAGCAGTTCCAGAACCAGAATAGGTATAGCGATCTACAATGAGCAGTTCTTC
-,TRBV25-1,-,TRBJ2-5,CALAKETQYF,TGTGCCCTGGCGAAAGAGACCCAGTACTTC
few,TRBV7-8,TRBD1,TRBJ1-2,CASSSRTGNYGYTF,TGTGCCAGCAGCTCCCGGACAGGGAACTATGGCTACACCTTC
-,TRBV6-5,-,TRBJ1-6,CASSYGGFSPLHF,TGTGCCAGCAGTTACGGGGGTTTCTCACCCCTCCACTTT
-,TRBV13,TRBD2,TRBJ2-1,CASSSTTSGGDYNEQFF,TGTGCCAGCAGCTCCACTACTAGCGGGGGGGATTACAATGAGCAGTTCTTC
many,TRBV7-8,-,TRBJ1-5,CASSFLGGRSNQPQHF,TGTGCCAGCAGCTTTCTCGGGGGACGGTCTAATCAGCCCCAGCATTTT
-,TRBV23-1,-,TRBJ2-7,CASSQGWGYLFFDGSYEQYF,TGCGCCAGCAGTCAGGGGTGGGGGTACTTGTTTTTTGATGGCTCCTACGAGCAGTACTTC
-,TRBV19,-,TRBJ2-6,CASSMGQGAGANVLTF,TGTGCCAGTAGTATGGGGCAGGGTGCTGGGGCCAACGTCCTGACTTTC
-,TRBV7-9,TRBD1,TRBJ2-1,CASSNGQGREQFF,TGTGCCAGCAGCAACGGACAGGGCCGGGAGCAGTTCTTC
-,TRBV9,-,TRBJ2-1,CASSVEEGRSYNEQFF,TGTGCCAGCAGCGTAGAAGAGGGCCGCTCCTACAATGAGCAGTTCTTC
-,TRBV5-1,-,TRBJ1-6,CASSLAGARYNSPLHF,TGCGCCAGCAGCCTCGCGGGGGCGCGTTATAATTCACCCCTCCACTTT
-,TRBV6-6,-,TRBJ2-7,CASRRAHDYEQYF,TGTGCCAGCAGGCGGGCACATGACTACGAGCAGTACTTC
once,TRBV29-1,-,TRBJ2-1,CSVERENYPYNEQFF,TGCAGCGTTGAACGGGAGAACTACCCTTACAATGAGCAGTTCTTC
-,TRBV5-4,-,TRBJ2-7,CASSLGRGREYEQYF,TGTGCCAGCAGCTTGGGTAGGGGGCGGGAATACGAGCAGTACTTC
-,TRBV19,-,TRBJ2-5,CASSMGRRTQETQYF,TGTGCCAGTAGTATGGGTCGACGGACACAAGAGACCCAGTACTTC
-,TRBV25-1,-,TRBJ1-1,CASSGPGPITEAFF,TGTGCCAGCAGTGGTCCAGGGCCTATCACTGAAGCTTTCTTT
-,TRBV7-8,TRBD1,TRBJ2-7,CASSQRGRSSYEQYF,TGTGCCAGCAGCCAAAGGGGGCGCAGCTCCTACGAGCAGTACTTC
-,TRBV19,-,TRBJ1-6,CASSIDGGNSPLHF,TGTGCCAGTAGTATCGATGGCGGAAATTCACCCCTCCACTTT
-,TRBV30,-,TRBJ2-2,CAWSTDFRGTGELFF,TGTGCCTGGAGTACCGACTTCCGGGGCACCGGGGAGCTGTTTTTT
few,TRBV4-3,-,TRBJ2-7,CASSRLQGYEQYF,TGCGCCAGCAGCCGTCTACAGGGCTACGAGCAGTACTTC
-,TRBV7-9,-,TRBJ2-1,CASSAVSGGYNEQFF,TGTGCCAGCAGCGCCGTGAGTGGGGGCTACAATGAGCAGTTCTTC
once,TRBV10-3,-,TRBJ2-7,CAISESNYEQYF,TGTGCCATCAGTGAGTCTAACTACGAGCAGTACTTC
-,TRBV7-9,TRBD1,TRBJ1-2,CASSPSGTGAAYGYTF,TGTGCCAGCAGCCCTAGTGGGACAGGGGCTGCCTATGGCTACACCTTC
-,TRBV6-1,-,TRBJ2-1,CASSLGGRNEQFF,TGTGCCAGCAGTCTGGGTGGTCGCAATGAGCAGTTCTTC
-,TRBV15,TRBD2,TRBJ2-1,CATRIAGVPTEQFF,TGTGCCACTCGAATAGCGGGAGTTCCCACAGAGCAGTTCTTC
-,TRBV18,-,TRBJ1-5,CASSPDSGKASQPQHF,TGTGCCAGCTCACCCGATTCAGGGAAGGCAAGTCAGCCCCAGCATTTT
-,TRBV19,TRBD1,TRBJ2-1,CASLGQGIYNEQFF,TGTGCCAGTCTTGGACAGGGGATCTACAATGAGCAGTTCTTC